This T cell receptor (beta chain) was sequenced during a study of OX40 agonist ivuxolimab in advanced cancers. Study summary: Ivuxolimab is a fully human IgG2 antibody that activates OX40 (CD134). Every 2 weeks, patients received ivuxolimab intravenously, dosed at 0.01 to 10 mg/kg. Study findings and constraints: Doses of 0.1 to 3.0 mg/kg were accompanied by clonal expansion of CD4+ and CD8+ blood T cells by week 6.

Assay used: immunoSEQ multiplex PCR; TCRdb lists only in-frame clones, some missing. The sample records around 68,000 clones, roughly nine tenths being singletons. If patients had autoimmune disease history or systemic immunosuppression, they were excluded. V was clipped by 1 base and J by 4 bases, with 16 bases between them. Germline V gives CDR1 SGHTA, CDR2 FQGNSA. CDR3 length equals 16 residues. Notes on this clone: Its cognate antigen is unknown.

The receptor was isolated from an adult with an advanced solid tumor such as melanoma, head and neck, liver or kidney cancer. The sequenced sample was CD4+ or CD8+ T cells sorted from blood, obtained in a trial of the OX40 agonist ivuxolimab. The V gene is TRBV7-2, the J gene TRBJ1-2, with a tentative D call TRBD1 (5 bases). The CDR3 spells CASSLGLAGHLYGYTF. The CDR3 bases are TGTGCCAGCAGCTTAGGACTGGCAGGGCACCTCTATGGCTACACCTTC.